This entry describes one TCR beta chain. Cohorts were assigned according to the clinical history that participants reported. Per the authors' pipeline: Amplification from reference gene primers served as the basis for estimated nucleated cell counts. Clones were sequenced by immunoSEQ multiplex PCR, and TCRdb holds only the in-frame ones, with some missing. V and J calls and clone size are given by that table; D and trimming were obtained from the DNA. Here the sample spans some 240,000 clones, 80% to 85% being singletons. Trimming pared 2 bases from V and 5 bases from J, leaving 15 bases between. Germline CDR1 and CDR2: ENHRY and SYGVKD. This CDR3 contains 15 residues. These data belong to a study of blood T cell repertoires in COVID-19. At the level of the study: Samples representing acute and convalescent COVID-19 were sourced from the United States, Italy and Spain.

V is TRBV10-3 and J is TRBJ1-2; possibly TRBD1 for D (6 bases). Specimen: PBMCs or T cells enriched from blood (not recorded which). The TCR was taken from a man aged 50 or older who had recovered from COVID-19. Written as DNA, the CDR3 is TGTGCCATCAGTGAGGGAAACAGGGCTAGGTATGGCTACACCTTC. As protein: CAISEGNRARYGYTF.